This TCR beta chain was captured in a study of CD8+ T cells in alopecia areata. Study in general: Severity of treated patients was scored by affected scalp percentage.

In germline, CDR1 is SQVTM, CDR2 ANQGSEA. The trim removed 4 bases at V and 11 bases at J, leaving 7 bases unmatched. This CDR3 spans 11 amino acids. This sample's treatment: oral pan-JAK inhibitor, 5-10 mg twice daily. RNA, once extracted, was reverse transcribed into cDNA for use as the sequencing template. TCRdb keeps only in-frame clones here, not all; method: immunoSEQ multiplex PCR. The data contain some 150,000 clones, roughly 50% of them singletons. This material consisted of CD4+ T cells sorted from blood, taken at approximately week 56, from a patient treated with tofacitinib. This TCR came from a human donor with alopecia areata. This chain links TRBV29-1 with TRBJ2-7, with TRBD1 matching 8 bases. This CDR3 is CSVAQGDSKYF. CDR3 DNA sequence: TGCAGCGTTGCACAGGGGGATAGTAAGTACTTC.